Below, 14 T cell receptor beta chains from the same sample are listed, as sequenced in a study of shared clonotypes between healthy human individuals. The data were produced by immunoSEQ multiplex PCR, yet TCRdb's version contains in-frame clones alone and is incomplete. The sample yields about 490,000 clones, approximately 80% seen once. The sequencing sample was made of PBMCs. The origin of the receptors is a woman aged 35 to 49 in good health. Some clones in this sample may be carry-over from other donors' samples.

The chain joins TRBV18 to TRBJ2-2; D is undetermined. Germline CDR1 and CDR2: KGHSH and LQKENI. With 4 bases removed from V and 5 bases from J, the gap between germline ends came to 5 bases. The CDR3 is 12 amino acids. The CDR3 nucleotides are TGTGCCAGCTCACAGGGAACCGGGGAGCTGTTTTTT. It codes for CASSQGTGELFF.

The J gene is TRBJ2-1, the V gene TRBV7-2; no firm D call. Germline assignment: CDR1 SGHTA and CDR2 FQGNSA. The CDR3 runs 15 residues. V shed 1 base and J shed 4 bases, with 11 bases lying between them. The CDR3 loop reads CASSLEIGTYNEQFF. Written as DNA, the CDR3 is TGTGCCAGCAGCTTAGAGATTGGAACTTACAATGAGCAGTTCTTC.

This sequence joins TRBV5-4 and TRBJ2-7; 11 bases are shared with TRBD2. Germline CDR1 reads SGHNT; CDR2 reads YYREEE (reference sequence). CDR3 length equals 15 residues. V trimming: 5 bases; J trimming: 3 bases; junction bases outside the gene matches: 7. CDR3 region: CASRAGLADFYEQYF. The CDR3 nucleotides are TGTGCCAGCAGGGCGGGACTAGCGGATTTCTACGAGCAGTACTTC.

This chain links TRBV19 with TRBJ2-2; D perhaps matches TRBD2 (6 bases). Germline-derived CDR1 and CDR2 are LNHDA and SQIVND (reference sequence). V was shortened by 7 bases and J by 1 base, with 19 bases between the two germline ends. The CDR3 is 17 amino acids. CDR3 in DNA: TGTGCCAGTACCCCCAGCTGGGCGGAGGGGAACACCGGGGAGCTGTTTTTT. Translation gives CASTPSWAEGNTGELFF.

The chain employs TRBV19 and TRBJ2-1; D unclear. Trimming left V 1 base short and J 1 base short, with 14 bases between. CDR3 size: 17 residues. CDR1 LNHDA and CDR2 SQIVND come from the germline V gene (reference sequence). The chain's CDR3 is CASSIVLQDPSYNEQFF. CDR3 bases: TGTGCCAGTAGTATAGTTCTTCAGGACCCTTCCTACAATGAGCAGTTCTTC.

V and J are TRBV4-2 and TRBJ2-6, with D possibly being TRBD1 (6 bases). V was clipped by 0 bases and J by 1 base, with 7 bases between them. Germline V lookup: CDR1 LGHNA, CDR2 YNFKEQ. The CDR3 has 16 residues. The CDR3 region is CASSQDRGSGANVLTF. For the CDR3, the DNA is TGTGCCAGCAGCCAAGACAGGGGATCTGGGGCCAACGTCCTGACTTTC.

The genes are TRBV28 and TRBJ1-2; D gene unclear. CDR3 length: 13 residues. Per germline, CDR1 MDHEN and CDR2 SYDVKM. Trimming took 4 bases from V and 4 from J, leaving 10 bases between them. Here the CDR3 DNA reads TGTGCCAGCAGTTCTGGGCGGATCTATGGCTACACCTTC. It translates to CASSSGRIYGYTF.

The CDR3 loop reads CASSTTGTLNTEAFF. The CDR3 DNA is TGTGCCAGCAGTACCACAGGCACTCTGAACACTGAAGCTTTCTTT. The chain employs TRBV6-1 and TRBJ1-1; D is perhaps TRBD1 (5 bases). Looked up from germline, CDR1 is MNHNS and CDR2 is SASEGT. The CDR3 has 15 residues. Trimming took 5 bases from V and 0 from J, leaving 13 bases between them.

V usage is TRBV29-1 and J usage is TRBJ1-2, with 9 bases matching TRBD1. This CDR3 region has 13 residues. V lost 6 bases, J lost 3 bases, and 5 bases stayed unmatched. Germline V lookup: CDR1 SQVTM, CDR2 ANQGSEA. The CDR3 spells CSVYRGPDYGYTF. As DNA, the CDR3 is TGCAGCGTGTACAGGGGGCCCGACTATGGCTACACCTTC.

CDR3 DNA sequence: TGTGCCAGCAGTACCAACGGTAGGGGCGGCGGGGAGCTGTTTTTT. Its translation is CASSTNGRGGGELFF. This chain joins TRBV27 and TRBJ2-2, with a possible D match to TRBD1 (5 bases). CDR3 size: 15 residues. V was cut by 5 bases and J by 7 bases, with 17 bases left in between. From germline, CDR1 is MNHEY and CDR2 SMNVEV (reference sequence).

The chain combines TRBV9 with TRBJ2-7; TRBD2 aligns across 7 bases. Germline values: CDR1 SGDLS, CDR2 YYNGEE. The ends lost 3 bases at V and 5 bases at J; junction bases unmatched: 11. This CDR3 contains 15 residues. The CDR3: CASSARSGGLNEQYF. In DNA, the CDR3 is TGTGCCAGCAGCGCACGTTCTGGGGGACTAAACGAGCAGTACTTC.

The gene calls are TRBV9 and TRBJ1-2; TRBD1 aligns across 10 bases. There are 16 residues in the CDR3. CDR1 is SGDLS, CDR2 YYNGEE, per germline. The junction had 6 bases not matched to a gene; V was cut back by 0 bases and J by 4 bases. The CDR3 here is CASSVGQGALSYGYTF. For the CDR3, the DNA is TGTGCCAGCAGCGTAGGACAGGGGGCTTTGAGCTATGGCTACACCTTC.

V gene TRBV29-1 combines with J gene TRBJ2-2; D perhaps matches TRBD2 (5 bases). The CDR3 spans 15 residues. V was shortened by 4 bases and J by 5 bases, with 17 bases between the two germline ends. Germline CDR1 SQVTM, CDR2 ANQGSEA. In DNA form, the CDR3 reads TGCAGCGTTGCTTGGGCCCAACCGGGGACCGGGGAGCTGTTTTTT. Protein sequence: CSVAWAQPGTGELFF.

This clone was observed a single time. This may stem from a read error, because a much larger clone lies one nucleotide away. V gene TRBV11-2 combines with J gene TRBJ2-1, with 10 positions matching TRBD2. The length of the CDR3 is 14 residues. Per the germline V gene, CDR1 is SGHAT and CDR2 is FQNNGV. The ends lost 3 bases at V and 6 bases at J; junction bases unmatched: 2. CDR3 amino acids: CASSLLAGVNEQFF. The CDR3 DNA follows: TGTGCCAGCAGCTTGCTAGCGGGAGTCAATGAGCAGTTCTTC.